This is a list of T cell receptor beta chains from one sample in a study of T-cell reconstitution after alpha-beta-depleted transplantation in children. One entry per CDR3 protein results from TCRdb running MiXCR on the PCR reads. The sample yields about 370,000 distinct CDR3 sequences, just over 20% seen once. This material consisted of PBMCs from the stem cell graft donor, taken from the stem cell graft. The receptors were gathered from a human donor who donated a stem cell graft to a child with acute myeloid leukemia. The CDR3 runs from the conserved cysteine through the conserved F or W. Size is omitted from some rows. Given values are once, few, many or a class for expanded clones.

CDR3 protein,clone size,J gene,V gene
CSAPQVGKAPYEQYF,-,TRBJ2-7,TRBV20-1
CSVDPSGLHNEQFF,many,TRBJ2-1,TRBV29-1
CASSLEASLGYGYTF,-,TRBJ1-2,TRBV7-2
CASAYDRVDSPLHF,-,TRBJ1-6,TRBV12-3/TRBV12-4
CASSPSYEQYF,many,TRBJ2-7,TRBV12-3/TRBV12-4
CASSPGQPDTQYF,many,TRBJ2-3,TRBV5-1
CASSLWIAETQYF,-,TRBJ2-5,TRBV7-7
CASSSSGRGTYEQYF,-,TRBJ2-7,TRBV28
CASSFGDRYYEQYF,few,TRBJ2-7,TRBV28
CASSPQWTGNSGANVLTF,many,TRBJ2-6,TRBV18
CASSFLGEQFF,many,TRBJ2-1,TRBV12-3/TRBV12-4
CSARRGRAREQYF,many,TRBJ2-7,TRBV20-1
CASSLDGRANHEQYF,-,TRBJ2-7,TRBV11-2
CASSFLVMSDSPLHF,once,TRBJ1-6,TRBV28
CSARDLLAGDYEQYF,many,TRBJ2-7,TRBV20-1
CAISRQEGDTEAFF,few,TRBJ1-1,TRBV10-3